This TCR beta chain appears in the sequencing data of a study of shared clonotypes between healthy human individuals. Libraries were prepared by immunoSEQ multiplex PCR; TCRdb keeps only in-frame clonotypes and omits some of them. The sample records about 1.5 million clones, approximately 96% being singletons. CDR3 length: 15 residues. Germline values: CDR1 MNHNS, CDR2 SASEGT. V was shortened by 4 bases and J by 8 bases, with 18 bases between the two germline ends. To note about this clone: What it binds is unknown.

CD4+ cells yielded CD45RA+ naive and CD45RA-negative memory subsets. Whole-study findings and limits: Estimated clonotype richness was generally higher in naive than memory subsets. Clonotype sharing across several donors was observed for roughly 5% of naive CD4 clonotypes.

The sequenced material came from naive CD4+ T cells sorted from blood. Subset meaning: CD45RA+ positively selected. The clonotype comes from a man aged 30 to 45 in good health. The J gene is TRBJ1-5, the V gene TRBV6-1; D is unclear. The CDR3: CASSGSRVSSKPQHF. DNA for the CDR3: TGTGCCAGCAGTGGATCGCGGGTATCATCGAAGCCCCAGCATTTT.